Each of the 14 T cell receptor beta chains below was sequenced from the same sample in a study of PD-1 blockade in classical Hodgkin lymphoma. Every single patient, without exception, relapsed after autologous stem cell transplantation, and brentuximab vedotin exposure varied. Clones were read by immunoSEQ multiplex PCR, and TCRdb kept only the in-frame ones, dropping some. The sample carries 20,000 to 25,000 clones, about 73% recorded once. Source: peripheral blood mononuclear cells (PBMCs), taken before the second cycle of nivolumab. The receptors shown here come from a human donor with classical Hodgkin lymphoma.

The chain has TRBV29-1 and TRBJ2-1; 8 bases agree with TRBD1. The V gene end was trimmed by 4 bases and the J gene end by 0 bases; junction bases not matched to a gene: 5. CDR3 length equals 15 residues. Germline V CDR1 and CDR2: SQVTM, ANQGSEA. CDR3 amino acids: CSVVGTGRSYNEQFF. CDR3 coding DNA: TGCAGCGTTGTTGGGACAGGCCGCTCCTACAATGAGCAGTTCTTC.

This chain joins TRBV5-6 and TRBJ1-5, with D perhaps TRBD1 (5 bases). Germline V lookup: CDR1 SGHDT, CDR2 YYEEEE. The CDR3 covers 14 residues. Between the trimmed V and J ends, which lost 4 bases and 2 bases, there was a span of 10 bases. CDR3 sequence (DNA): TGTGCCAGCAGCAGATGGGGGGGCAATCAGCCCCAGCATTTT. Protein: CASSRWGGNQPQHF. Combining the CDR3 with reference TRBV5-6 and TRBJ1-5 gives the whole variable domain DAGVTQSPTHLIKTRGQQVTLRCSPKSGHDTVSWYQQALGQGPQFIFQYYEEEERQRGNFPDRFSGHQFPNYSSELNVNALLLGDSALYLCASSRWGGNQPQHFGDGTRLSIL.

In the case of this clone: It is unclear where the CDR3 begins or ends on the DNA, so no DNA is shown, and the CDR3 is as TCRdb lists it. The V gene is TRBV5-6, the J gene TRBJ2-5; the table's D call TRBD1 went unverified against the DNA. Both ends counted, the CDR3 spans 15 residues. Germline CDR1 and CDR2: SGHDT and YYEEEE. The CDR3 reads CASRFFGDRQETQYF.

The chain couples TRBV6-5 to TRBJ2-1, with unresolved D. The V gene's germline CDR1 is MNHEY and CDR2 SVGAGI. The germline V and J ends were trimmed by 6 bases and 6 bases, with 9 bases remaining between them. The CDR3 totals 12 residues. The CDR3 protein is CASRGSANEQFF. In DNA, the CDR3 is TGTGCCAGCAGGGGAAGCGCCAATGAGCAGTTCTTC.

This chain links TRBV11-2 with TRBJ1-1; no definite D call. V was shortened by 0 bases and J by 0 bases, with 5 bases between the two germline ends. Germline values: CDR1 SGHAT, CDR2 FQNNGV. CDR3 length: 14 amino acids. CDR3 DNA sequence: TGTGCCAGCAGCTTAGATCAGGTGAACACTGAAGCTTTCTTT. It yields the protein CASSLDQVNTEAFF.

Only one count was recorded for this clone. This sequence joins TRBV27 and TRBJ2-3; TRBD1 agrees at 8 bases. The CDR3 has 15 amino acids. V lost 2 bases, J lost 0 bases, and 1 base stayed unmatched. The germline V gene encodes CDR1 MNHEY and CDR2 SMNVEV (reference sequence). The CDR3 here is CASSLQGASTDTQYF. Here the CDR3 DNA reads TGTGCCAGCAGTTTACAGGGGGCGAGCACAGATACGCAGTATTTT.

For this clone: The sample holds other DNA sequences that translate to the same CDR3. CDR3 in DNA: TGTGCCAGCAGCTTTTCGGTGAACACTGAAGCTTTCTTT. Its translation is CASSFSVNTEAFF. The chain combines TRBV7-2 with TRBJ1-1; D is unclear. CDR3 length: 13 residues. Trimming left V 3 bases short and J 0 bases short, with 5 bases between. The germline V gene encodes CDR1 SGHTA and CDR2 FQGNSA.

The CDR3, as DNA: TGTGCCAGCAAGGGGCTAGAAGAGACCCAGTACTTC. It yields the protein CASKGLEETQYF. The chain is built from TRBV7-8 and TRBJ2-5, with D maybe TRBD1 (5 bases). CDR3 length: 12 residues. V was cut by 7 bases and J by 3 bases, with 9 bases left in between. The germline CDR1 and CDR2 sequences are SGHVS and FQNEAQ. The full variable domain, with the rest looked up from reference TRBV7-8 and TRBJ2-5, is GAGVSQSPRYKVAKRGQDVALRCDPISGHVSLFWYQQALGQGPEFLTYFQNEAQLDKSGLPSDRFFAERPEGSVSTLKIQRTQQEDSAVYLCASKGLEETQYFGPGTRLLVL.

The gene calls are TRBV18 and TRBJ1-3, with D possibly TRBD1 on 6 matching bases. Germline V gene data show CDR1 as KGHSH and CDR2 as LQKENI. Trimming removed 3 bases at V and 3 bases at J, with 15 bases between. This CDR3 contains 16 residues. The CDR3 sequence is CASSPFQGPHGNTIYF. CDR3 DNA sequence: TGTGCCAGCTCACCCTTCCAGGGGCCGCATGGAAACACCATATATTTT. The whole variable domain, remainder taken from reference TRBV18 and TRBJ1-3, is NAGVMQNPRHLVRRRGQEARLRCSPMKGHSHVYWYRQLPEEGLKFMVYLQKENIIDESGMPKERFSAEFPKEGPSILRIQQVVRGDSAAYFCASSPFQGPHGNTIYFGEGSWLTVV.

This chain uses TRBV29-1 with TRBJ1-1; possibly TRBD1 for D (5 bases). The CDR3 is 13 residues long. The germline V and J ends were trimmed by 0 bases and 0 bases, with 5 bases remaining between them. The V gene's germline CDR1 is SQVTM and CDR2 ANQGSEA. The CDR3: CSVEEGVNTEAFF. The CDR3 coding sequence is TGCAGCGTTGAAGAGGGGGTGAACACTGAAGCTTTCTTT.

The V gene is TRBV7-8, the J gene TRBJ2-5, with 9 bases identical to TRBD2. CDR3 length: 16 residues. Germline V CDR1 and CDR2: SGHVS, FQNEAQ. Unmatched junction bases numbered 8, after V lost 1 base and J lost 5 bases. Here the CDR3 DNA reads TGTGCCAGCAGCTTAGGTGTAATAGCGGGAGTGGAGACCCAGTACTTC. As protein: CASSLGVIAGVETQYF.

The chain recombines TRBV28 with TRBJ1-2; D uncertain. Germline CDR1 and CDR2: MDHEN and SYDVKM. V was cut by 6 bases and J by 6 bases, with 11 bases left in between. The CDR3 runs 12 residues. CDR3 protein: CASSSSGNGYTF. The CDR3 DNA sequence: TGTGCCAGCAGCTCCTCGGGGAATGGCTACACCTTC.

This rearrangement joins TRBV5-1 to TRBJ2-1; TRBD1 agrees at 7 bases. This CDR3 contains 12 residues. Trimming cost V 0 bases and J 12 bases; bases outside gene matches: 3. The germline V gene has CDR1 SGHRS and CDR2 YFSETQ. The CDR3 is CASSLGGGRQFF. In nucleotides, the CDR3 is TGCGCCAGCAGCTTGGGAGGGGGCAGGCAGTTCTTC.

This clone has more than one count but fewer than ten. The CDR3 sequence is CASSLLYGRDNEQFF. CDR3 nucleotides: TGCGCCAGCAGCTTGTTATACGGGAGGGATAATGAGCAGTTCTTC. The chain uses TRBV5-1 and TRBJ2-1, with 8 positions matching TRBD2. V shed 1 base, J shed 7 bases, and the junction held 7 bases outside the gene matches. The germline V gene has CDR1 SGHRS and CDR2 YFSETQ. The CDR3 loop spans 15 amino acids.